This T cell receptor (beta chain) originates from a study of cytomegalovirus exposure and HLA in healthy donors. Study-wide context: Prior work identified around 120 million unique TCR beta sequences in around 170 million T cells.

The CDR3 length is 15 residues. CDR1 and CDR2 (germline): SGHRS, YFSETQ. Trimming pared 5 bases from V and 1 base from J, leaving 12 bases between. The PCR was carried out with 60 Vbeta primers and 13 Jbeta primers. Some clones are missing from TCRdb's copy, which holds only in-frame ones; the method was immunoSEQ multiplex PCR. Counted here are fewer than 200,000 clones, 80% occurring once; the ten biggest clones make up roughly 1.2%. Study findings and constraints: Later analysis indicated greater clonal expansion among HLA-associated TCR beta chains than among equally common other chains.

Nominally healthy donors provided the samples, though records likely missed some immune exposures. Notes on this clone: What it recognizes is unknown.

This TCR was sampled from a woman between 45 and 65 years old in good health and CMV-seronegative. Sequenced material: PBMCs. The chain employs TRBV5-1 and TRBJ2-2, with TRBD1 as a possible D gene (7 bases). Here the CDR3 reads CASRGGTENTGELFF. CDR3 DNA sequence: TGCGCCAGCAGAGGCGGGACAGAGAACACCGGGGAGCTGTTTTTT.